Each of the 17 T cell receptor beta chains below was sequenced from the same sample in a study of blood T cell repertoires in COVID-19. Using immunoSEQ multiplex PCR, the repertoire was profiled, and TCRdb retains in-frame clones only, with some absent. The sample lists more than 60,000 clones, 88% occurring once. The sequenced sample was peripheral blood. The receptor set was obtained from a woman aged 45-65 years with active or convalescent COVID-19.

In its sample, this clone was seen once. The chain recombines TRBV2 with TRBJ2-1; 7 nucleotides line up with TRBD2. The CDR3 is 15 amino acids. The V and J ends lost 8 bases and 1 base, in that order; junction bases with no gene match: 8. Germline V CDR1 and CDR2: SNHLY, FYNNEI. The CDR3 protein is CASYEGRVSYNEQFF. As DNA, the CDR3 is TGTGCCAGCTATGAAGGGAGGGTTTCCTACAATGAGCAGTTCTTC.

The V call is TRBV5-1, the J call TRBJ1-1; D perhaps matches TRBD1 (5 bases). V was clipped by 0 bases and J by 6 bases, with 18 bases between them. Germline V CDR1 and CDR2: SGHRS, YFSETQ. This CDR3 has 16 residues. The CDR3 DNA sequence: TGCGCCAGCAGCTTGGGTCAGGGAAGGAGGGAGGCTGAAGCTTTCTTT. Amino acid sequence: CASSLGQGRREAEAFF.

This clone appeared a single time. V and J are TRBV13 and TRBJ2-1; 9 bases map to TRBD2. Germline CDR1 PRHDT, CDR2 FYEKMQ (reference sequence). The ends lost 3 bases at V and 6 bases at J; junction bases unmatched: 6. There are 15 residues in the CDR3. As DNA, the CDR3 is TGTGCCAGCAGCTTTAGCGGGAGAGAGGTCAATGAGCAGTTCTTC. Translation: CASSFSGREVNEQFF.

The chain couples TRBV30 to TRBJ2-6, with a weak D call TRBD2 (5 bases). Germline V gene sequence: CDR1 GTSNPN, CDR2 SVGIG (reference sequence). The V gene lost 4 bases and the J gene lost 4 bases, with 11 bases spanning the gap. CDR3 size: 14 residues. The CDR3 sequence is CAWNAGGGANVLTF. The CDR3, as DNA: TGTGCCTGGAACGCGGGTGGAGGGGCCAACGTCCTGACTTTC.

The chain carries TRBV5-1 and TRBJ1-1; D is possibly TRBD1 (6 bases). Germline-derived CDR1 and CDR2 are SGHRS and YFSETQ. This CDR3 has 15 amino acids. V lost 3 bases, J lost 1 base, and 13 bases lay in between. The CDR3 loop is CASSSGQSTNTEAFF. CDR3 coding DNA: TGCGCCAGCAGCTCCGGACAGAGTACGAACACTGAAGCTTTCTTT. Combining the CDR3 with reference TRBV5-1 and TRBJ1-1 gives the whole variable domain KAGVTQTPRYLIKTRGQQVTLSCSPISGHRSVSWYQQTPGQGLQFLFEYFSETQRNKGNFPGRFSGRQFSNSRSEMNVSTLELGDSALYLCASSSGQSTNTEAFFGQGTRLTVV.

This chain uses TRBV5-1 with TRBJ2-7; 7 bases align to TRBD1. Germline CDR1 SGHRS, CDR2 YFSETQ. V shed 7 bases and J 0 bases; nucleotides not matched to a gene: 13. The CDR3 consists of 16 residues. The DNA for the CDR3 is TGCGCCAGCCCAAAACCCGACAGGGTATACTCCTACGAGCAGTACTTC. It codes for CASPKPDRVYSYEQYF.

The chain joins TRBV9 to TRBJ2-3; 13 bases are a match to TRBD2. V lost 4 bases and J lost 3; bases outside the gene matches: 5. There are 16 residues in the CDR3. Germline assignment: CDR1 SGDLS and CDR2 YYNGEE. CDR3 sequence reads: CASSPRTSGSTDTQYF. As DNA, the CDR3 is TGTGCCAGCAGCCCCCGGACTAGCGGGAGTACAGATACGCAGTATTTT.

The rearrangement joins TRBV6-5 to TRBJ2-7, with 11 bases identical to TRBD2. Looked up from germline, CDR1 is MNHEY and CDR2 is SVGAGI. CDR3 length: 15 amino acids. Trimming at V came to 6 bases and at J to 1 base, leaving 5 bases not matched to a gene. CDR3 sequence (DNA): TGTGCCAGCAGGTCCCCTAGCGGGAGGTCCTACGAGCAGTACTTC. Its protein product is CASRSPSGRSYEQYF.

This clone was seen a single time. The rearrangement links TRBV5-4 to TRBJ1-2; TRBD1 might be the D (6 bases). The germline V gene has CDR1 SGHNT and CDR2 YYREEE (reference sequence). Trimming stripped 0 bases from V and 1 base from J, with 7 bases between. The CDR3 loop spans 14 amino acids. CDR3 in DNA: TGTGCCAGCAGCTTGGGGACAGTTAACTATGGCTACACCTTC. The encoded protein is CASSLGTVNYGYTF.

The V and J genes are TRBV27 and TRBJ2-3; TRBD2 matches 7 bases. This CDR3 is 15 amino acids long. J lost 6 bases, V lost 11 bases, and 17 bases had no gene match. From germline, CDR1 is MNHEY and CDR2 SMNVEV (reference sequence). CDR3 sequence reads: CAGVSEREEGDTQYF. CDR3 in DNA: TGTGCCGGGGTATCGGAACGGGAGGAGGGGGATACGCAGTATTTT.

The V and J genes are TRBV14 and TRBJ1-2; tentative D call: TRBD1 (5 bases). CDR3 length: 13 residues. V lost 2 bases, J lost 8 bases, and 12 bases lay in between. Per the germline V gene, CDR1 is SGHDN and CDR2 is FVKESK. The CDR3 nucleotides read TGTGCCAGCAGCCAAAAGGGCGGACAAGGCTACACCTTC. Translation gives CASSQKGGQGYTF.

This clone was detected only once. The CDR3 nucleotides are TGTGCCAGTAGTATTTACTCCGGGGGGAATCAGCCCCAGCATTTT. Translated, it gives CASSIYSGGNQPQHF. This chain links TRBV19 with TRBJ1-5; tentatively, D is TRBD1 (5 bases). Deletions cut 3 bases from V and 4 bases from J, with 13 bases between. This CDR3 has 15 residues. From germline, CDR1 is LNHDA and CDR2 SQIVND (reference sequence). Based on the CDR3 plus reference TRBV19 and TRBJ1-5, the full variable domain is DGGITQSPKYLFRKEGQNVTLSCEQNLNHDAMYWYRQDPGQGLRLIYYSQIVNDFQKGDIAEGYSVSREKKESFPLTVTSAQKNPTAFYLCASSIYSGGNQPQHFGDGTRLSIL.

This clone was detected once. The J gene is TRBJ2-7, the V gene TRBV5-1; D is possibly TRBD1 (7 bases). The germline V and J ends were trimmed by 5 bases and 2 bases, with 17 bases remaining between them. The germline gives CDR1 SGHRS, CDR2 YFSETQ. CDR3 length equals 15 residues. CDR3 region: CASRVGGQMPYEQYF. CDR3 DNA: TGCGCCAGCAGAGTCGGGGGACAGATGCCCTACGAGCAGTACTTC. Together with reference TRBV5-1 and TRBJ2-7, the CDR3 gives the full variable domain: KAGVTQTPRYLIKTRGQQVTLSCSPISGHRSVSWYQQTPGQGLQFLFEYFSETQRNKGNFPGRFSGRQFSNSRSEMNVSTLELGDSALYLCASRVGGQMPYEQYFGPGTRLTVT.

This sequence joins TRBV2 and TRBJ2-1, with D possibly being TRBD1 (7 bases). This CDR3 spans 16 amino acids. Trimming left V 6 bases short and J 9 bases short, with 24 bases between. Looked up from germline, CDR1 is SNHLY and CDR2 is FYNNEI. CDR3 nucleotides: TGTGCCAGCAGCCTAGGGGGCGGGGCGGGATGGAGTGAGCAGTTCTTC. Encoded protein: CASSLGGGAGWSEQFF.

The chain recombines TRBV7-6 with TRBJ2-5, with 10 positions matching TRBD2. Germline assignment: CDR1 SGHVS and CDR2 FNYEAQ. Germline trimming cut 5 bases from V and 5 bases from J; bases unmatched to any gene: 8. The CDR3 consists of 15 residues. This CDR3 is CASSPRMTSGETQYF. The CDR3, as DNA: TGTGCCAGCAGCCCCAGAATGACTAGCGGGGAGACCCAGTACTTC.

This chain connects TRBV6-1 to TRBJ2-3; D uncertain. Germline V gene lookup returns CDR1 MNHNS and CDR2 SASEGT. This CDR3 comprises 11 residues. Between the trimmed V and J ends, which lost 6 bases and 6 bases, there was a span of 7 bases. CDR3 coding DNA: TGTGCCAGCAGGGAGTCGGATACGCAGTATTTT. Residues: CASRESDTQYF.

CDR3 bases: TGTGCCTGGGGACAGGGCGAACAGCCCCAGCATTTT. Translating it yields CAWGQGEQPQHF. The J gene is TRBJ1-5, the V gene TRBV30; 8 bases are shared with TRBD1. The CDR3 loop spans 12 amino acids. Looked up from germline, CDR1 is GTSNPN and CDR2 is SVGIG (reference sequence). V lost 5 bases, J lost 7 bases, and 4 bases stayed unmatched.